This T cell receptor (beta chain) was recovered during a study of a mutant IDH1 vaccine in newly diagnosed glioma. Time point reported: week 23, last vaccination. Every single dose of the vaccine, 300 ug of mutant IDH1 20-mer peptide, came with topical imiquimod. General observations from the study: Most patients, about 93%, showed vaccine-induced immune responses.

V was trimmed by 0 bases and J by 8 bases, leaving 14 bases between them. Germline CDR1 SGHVS, CDR2 FNYEAQ. CDR3 length: 15 amino acids. Sequenced by immunoSEQ multiplex PCR; TCRdb stores in-frame clones only, minus some. The sample includes 88,000 or so clones, 65% to 90% of them seen just once. As concerns this clone: Its cognate antigen is unknown.

The sample here was PBMCs, taken from a glioma patient whose treatment included an IDH1 peptide vaccine. The receptor's source is a man aged 25 to 45 with glioma. Some clones in this sample may be carry-over from other donors' samples. The chain combines TRBV7-6 with TRBJ2-1; weak D call: TRBD2 (6 bases). CDR3 sequence (DNA): TGTGCCAGCAGCTTAGCACCGGGACTTCACGATGAGCAGTTCTTC. It encodes CASSLAPGLHDEQFF.